This T cell receptor (beta chain) comes out of a study of CXCR3-negative and CXCR3-positive naive CD8 T cells (dated by TCRdb to between 2018 and 2021). Regarding the study in general: Approximately 130 million TRB reads were obtained in total, roughly 1.5 +/- 0.3 million reads per library. The TRBV-TRBJ cluster analysis covered naive subsets from about 5 donors and memory cells from 3 donors. The diversity and physicochemical repertoire analyses included around 10 donors pooled from two independent experiments.

Sequencing took place on a NextSeq 550. The Human TCR Profiling Kit (MiLaboratory) was used to prepare UMI-labeled 5' RACE TRB cDNA libraries. cDNA synthesis used the entire amount of extracted RNA, and PCR amplification then used the entire amount of cDNA produced. Libraries were prepared in parallel using an identical number of PCR cycles. The original methods were these. With a requirement of at least two reads per UMI, MIGEC and MiXCR extracted about 57,000 +/- 9,900 unique UMI-labeled TRB cDNA molecules per library. On average, each library contained about 40,000 +/- 10,000 functional in-frame TRB CDR3 nucleotide clonotypes without stop codons. After downsampling to 5000 UMI-labeled TRB molecules per sample, diversity metrics such as normalized Shannon-Wiener and Chao1 were calculated in VDJtools. For the central five CDR3 residues, VDJtools calculated physicochemical properties weighted by clonotype size, namely interaction energy, strength, volume and Kidera factor 4. After reprocessing by TCRdb, each CDR3 protein sequence is one entry, and no DNA is given. The V and J calls come from TCRdb's annotation, not from the publication. The sample's own table lists roughly 100,000 distinct CDR3 sequences. Of the sample, roughly 1.1% is held by the ten largest clones.

Beyond this particular receptor, the publication reports: Both naive subsets had comparably high repertoire diversity, while memory CD8+ T cells had much lower repertoire diversity. Compared with CXCR3-negative naive cells, CXCR3-positive naive cells had TRB CDR3s with higher hydrophobicity (lower Kidera factor 4), lower energy, and higher strength and volume indices. Because CXCR3 expression was partially decreased after cryopreservation, freshly isolated PBMCs were used for most assays. Because surface CD5, which is linked to self-reactivity in mice, was comparable between the naive subsets, TCR interaction strength was also inferred from TRB CDR3 physicochemical properties. Within the same donor, TRBV-TRBJ usage looked similar between naive CXCR3-negative and CXCR3-positive cells, but memory cells had distinct patterns.

Notes on this clonotype: Its antigen target is currently unknown.

Each CD8+ T cell subset was flow-sorted in triplicate, with under 350,000 cells per subset placed directly into RLT lysis buffer. To keep memory contaminants out, a stringent definition of naive CD8+ T cells was applied: CD45RO-CCR7+CD27+CD95-. Peripheral blood mononuclear cells were isolated from buffy coats by standard density gradient centrifugation. A FACSAria III was used to flow-sort naive CXCR3-negative and CXCR3-positive CD8+ T cells. Total RNA was extracted from sorted cells using an RNeasy Mini Kit. The source material was naive CXCR3- CD8+ T cells from blood. The cell subset or site label, as the study defines it: CD45RO-CCR7+CD27+CD95- naive CD8+ T cells lacking CXCR3 (TNR3-). The receptor was derived from a human donor in good health. Some clones in this sample may be carry-over from other donors' samples.

This receptor carries the CDR3 CAIRIDTPGWNTGELFF. Here the chain combines TRBV10-3 and TRBJ2-2; the TCRdb D gene call, TRBD1, has no DNA to confirm it. The cysteine opens and the phenylalanine closes a CDR3 of 17 amino acids. DNA is not recorded here. Based on the germline V gene, the CDR1 and CDR2 sequences are ENHRY and SYGVKD.